Shown below are 20 T cell receptor beta chains from a single sample sequenced in a study of blood T cell repertoires in COVID-19. Profiling relied on immunoSEQ multiplex PCR, and the TCRdb table lists in-frame clones only, not all of them. The sample holds about 140,000 clones; roughly 82% are singletons and the top ten take 10%. Sequencing was done on a sample of peripheral blood. The receptors stem from a man aged 55-75 years with active or convalescent COVID-19.

The rearrangement joins TRBV7-2 to TRBJ2-7; D perhaps matches TRBD2 (6 bases). In germline, CDR1 is SGHTA, CDR2 FQGNSA. This CDR3 has 14 amino acids. V dropped 5 bases and J dropped 3 bases, with 14 bases sitting between them. The CDR3 is CASSPRTILYEQYF. The DNA of the CDR3 is TGTGCCAGCAGCCCCAGGACTATTCTCTACGAGCAGTACTTC.

The chain carries TRBV19 and TRBJ1-1; D unclear. V lost 7 bases and J lost 4, with 16 bases in between. Germline lookup yields CDR1 LNHDA and CDR2 SQIVND (reference sequence). This CDR3 is built from 14 residues. Here the CDR3 DNA reads TGTGCCAGTACCTCAAACCAGCGGTTCACTGAAGCTTTCTTT. Residues: CASTSNQRFTEAFF.

The CDR3 here is CASSQTVYGYTF. The CDR3 nucleotides are TGTGCCAGCAGTCAAACAGTCTATGGCTACACCTTC. The chain recombines TRBV2 with TRBJ1-2; D unresolved. Germline values: CDR1 SNHLY, CDR2 FYNNEI. The germline V and J ends were trimmed by 5 bases and 4 bases, with 8 bases remaining between them. The CDR3 consists of 12 residues.

The sample holds a few counts of this clone. The chain combines TRBV27 with TRBJ1-2; 9 bases are a match to TRBD1. The V gene's germline CDR1 is MNHEY and CDR2 SMNVEV (reference sequence). The CDR3 runs 13 residues. The V and J ends lost 5 bases and 2 bases, in that order; junction bases with no gene match: 0. In nucleotides, the CDR3 is TGTGCCAGCAGTGGGACAGGGAACTATGGCTACACCTTC. Its translation: CASSGTGNYGYTF.

The rearrangement links TRBV6-2 or TRBV6-3 to TRBJ1-4; D gene ambiguous. V lost 5 bases and J lost 0, with 10 bases in between. The CDR3 runs to 15 residues. Germline V gives CDR1 MNHEY, CDR2 SVGEGT. The CDR3 spells CASSRTQATNEKLFF. DNA of the CDR3: TGTGCCAGCAGTCGTACACAAGCAACTAATGAAAAACTGTTTTTT.

The rearrangement links TRBV28 to TRBJ2-1, with a possible D match to TRBD2 (6 bases). This CDR3 spans 19 amino acids. The germline gives CDR1 MDHEN, CDR2 SYDVKM. The V end lost 5 bases, the J end lost 7 bases, and 30 bases lay between the germline ends. This CDR3 is CASSLPRARGTPRRNEQFF. The CDR3 region has the DNA TGTGCCAGCAGTCTACCCCGCGCTCGCGGGACCCCTAGAAGGAATGAGCAGTTCTTC.

Note on this clone: Within the sample, other DNA sequences also encode this same CDR3. The V gene is TRBV5-1, the J gene TRBJ2-1; tentative D call: TRBD2 (5 bases). This CDR3 is built from 15 residues. Germline lookup yields CDR1 SGHRS and CDR2 YFSETQ. V lost 4 bases to trimming and J lost 0 bases, with 11 bases between them. In nucleotides, the CDR3 is TGCGCCAGCAGCCCGGACTCGAGCTCCTACAATGAGCAGTTCTTC. This gives the protein CASSPDSSSYNEQFF.

This chain uses TRBV20-1 with TRBJ2-7, with D maybe TRBD2 (5 bases). The CDR3 contains 15 residues. V was pared by 3 bases and J by 3 bases, with 18 bases between. Germline V gene data show CDR1 as DFQATT and CDR2 as SNEGSKA (reference sequence). The chain's CDR3 is CSASEGRSGVYEQYV. In DNA, the CDR3 is TGCAGTGCTAGTGAGGGTCGAAGCGGCGTCTACGAGCAGTACGTC.

The V gene is TRBV5-6, the J gene TRBJ2-7; weak D call: TRBD1 (5 bases). The CDR3 has 14 amino acids. Looked up from germline, CDR1 is SGHDT and CDR2 is YYEEEE. The germline V and J ends were trimmed by 2 bases and 3 bases, with 12 bases remaining between them. The CDR3 is CASSFGGQGYEQYF. DNA for the CDR3: TGTGCCAGCAGCTTTGGTGGTCAGGGCTACGAGCAGTACTTC.

This chain connects TRBV4-1 to TRBJ2-1, with 9 bases that match TRBD1. CDR1 and CDR2 (germline): MGHRA, YSYEKL. The CDR3 runs to 14 residues. The trim removed 7 bases at V and 10 bases at J, leaving 11 bases unmatched. The CDR3 here is CASKPGTGGGEQFF. CDR3 DNA sequence: TGCGCCAGCAAGCCGGGAACAGGGGGCGGGGAGCAGTTCTTC.

V usage is TRBV7-9 and J usage is TRBJ2-1, with 7 bases fitting TRBD2. Germline V gene data show CDR1 as SEHNR and CDR2 as FQNEAQ (reference sequence). CDR3 length equals 16 residues. V lost 4 bases, J lost 8 bases, and 14 bases stayed unmatched. This CDR3 reads CASSSRTRNYDDEQFF. CDR3 nucleotide sequence: TGTGCCAGCAGCTCCCGGACTAGGAACTACGATGATGAGCAGTTCTTC. The entire variable domain, with the rest obtained from reference TRBV7-9 and TRBJ2-1, is as follows: DTGVSQNPRHKITKRGQNVTFRCDPISEHNRLYWYRQTLGQGPEFLTYFQNEAQLEKSRLLSDRFSAERPKGSFSTLEIQRTEQGDSAMYLCASSSRTRNYDDEQFFGPGTRLTVL.

This chain joins TRBV5-1 and TRBJ2-2; 7 bases are shared with TRBD1. J gave up 7 bases and V 4 bases, and 13 bases lay outside the gene matches. CDR1 SGHRS and CDR2 YFSETQ come from the germline V gene. The CDR3 is 16 residues long. CDR3 residues: CASSTQTGTFGGELFF. The CDR3 coding sequence is TGCGCCAGCAGCACCCAGACAGGGACCTTTGGCGGGGAGCTGTTTTTT.

The chain carries TRBV4-1 and TRBJ1-2, with D possibly matching TRBD1 (6 bases). The V and J ends lost 4 bases and 4 bases respectively, with 19 bases between them. This CDR3 spans 16 amino acids. Germline V gene sequence: CDR1 MGHRA, CDR2 YSYEKL. CDR3 region: CASSPEGGGAGYGYTF. The CDR3 DNA reads TGCGCCAGCAGCCCCGAGGGGGGGGGCGCGGGCTATGGCTACACCTTC.

The chain's CDR3 is CASTSDGDTEAFF. The CDR3, as DNA: TGTGCCAGTACCTCAGACGGAGACACTGAAGCTTTCTTT. The chain combines TRBV19 with TRBJ1-1; D is uncertain. The V end was cut by 7 bases, the J end by 3 bases, with 12 bases between. Per the germline V gene, CDR1 is LNHDA and CDR2 is SQIVND (reference sequence). CDR3 size: 13 residues.

The chain couples TRBV9 to TRBJ2-7; 11 nucleotides match TRBD1. The CDR3 has 15 amino acids. Germline V gene lookup returns CDR1 SGDLS and CDR2 YYNGEE. J gave up 3 bases and V 4 bases, and 6 bases lay outside the gene matches. CDR3 nucleotide sequence: TGTGCCAGCAGCCCCGGGACAGGGGGTGGCTACGAGCAGTACTTC. Translated, it gives CASSPGTGGGYEQYF.

This sequence joins TRBV3-1 (or the pseudogene TRBV3-2) and TRBJ1-2, with D maybe TRBD1 (6 bases). Trimming left V 3 bases short and J 8 bases short, with 13 bases between. Germline V CDR1 and CDR2: LGHDT, YNNKEL (reference sequence). This CDR3 contains 13 residues. In nucleotides, the CDR3 is TGTGCCAGCAGCCAGAGCAGGGGTGGCGGCTACACCTTC. It specifies CASSQSRGGGYTF.

This clone has just one count. The J gene is TRBJ2-7, the V gene TRBV14; 7 nucleotides line up with TRBD2. J lost 4 bases, V lost 2 bases, and 5 bases had no gene match. CDR3 length equals 14 residues. The germline CDR1 and CDR2 sequences are SGHDN and FVKESK. The CDR3 DNA follows: TGTGCCAGCAGCCAACCCGGGGGAGGGTACGAGCAGTACTTC. Its protein is CASSQPGGGYEQYF.

This clone was counted once. The chain carries TRBV7-2 and TRBJ1-1, with D tentatively TRBD1 (6 bases). The CDR3 consists of 15 residues. CDR1 and CDR2 (germline): SGHTA, FQGNSA. V lost 5 bases, J lost 5 bases, and 18 bases lay in between. CDR3 protein: CASSRGGSLRTEAFF. The CDR3 DNA sequence: TGTGCCAGCAGCCGGGGGGGCAGCTTGAGAACTGAAGCTTTCTTT. Filled out from reference TRBV7-2 and TRBJ1-1, the complete variable domain reads GAGVSQSPSNKVTEKGKDVELRCDPISGHTALYWYRQSLGQGLEFLIYFQGNSAPDKSGLPSDRFSAERTGGSVSTLTIQRTQQEDSAVYLCASSRGGSLRTEAFFGQGTRLTVV.

The chain uses TRBV2 and TRBJ2-7, with D perhaps TRBD2 (6 bases). This CDR3 spans 14 amino acids. Looked up from germline, CDR1 is SNHLY and CDR2 is FYNNEI. Trimming removed 6 bases from V and 1 base from J, with 13 bases in between. In DNA, the CDR3 is TGTGCCAGCAGCCCGGGAGTACTTTCCTACGAGCAGTACGTC. This encodes CASSPGVLSYEQYV.

This clone was seen only once. CDR3 loop: CASSYSALAGGLGDTQYF. CDR3 in DNA: TGTGCCAGCAGTTACTCGGCCCTAGCGGGGGGCCTGGGAGATACGCAGTATTTT. J is TRBJ2-3 and V is TRBV6-2 or TRBV6-3; TRBD2 matches 11 bases. CDR3 length: 18 amino acids. Germline V gives CDR1 MNHEY, CDR2 SVGEGT. Trimming took 0 bases from V and 5 from J; bases not matched to a gene: 10.